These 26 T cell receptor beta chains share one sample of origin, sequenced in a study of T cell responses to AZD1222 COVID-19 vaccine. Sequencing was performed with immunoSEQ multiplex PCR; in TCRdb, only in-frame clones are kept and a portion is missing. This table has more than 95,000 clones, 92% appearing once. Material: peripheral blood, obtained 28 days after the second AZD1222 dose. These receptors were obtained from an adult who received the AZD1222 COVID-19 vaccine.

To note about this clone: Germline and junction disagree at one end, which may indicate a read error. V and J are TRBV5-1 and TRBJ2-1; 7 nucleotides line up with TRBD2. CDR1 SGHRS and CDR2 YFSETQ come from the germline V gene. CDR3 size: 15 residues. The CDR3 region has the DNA TGCGCCAGCACCTTGGGGGGGAACTCCTACAATGAGCAGTTCTTC. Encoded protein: CASTLGGNSYNEQFF. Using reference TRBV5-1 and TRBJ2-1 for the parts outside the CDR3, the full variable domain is KAGVTQTPRYLIKTRGQQVTLSCSPISGHRSVSWYQQTPGQGLQFLFEYFSETQRNKGNFPGRFSGRQFSNSRSEMNVSTLELGDSALYLCASTLGGNSYNEQFFGPGTRLTVL.

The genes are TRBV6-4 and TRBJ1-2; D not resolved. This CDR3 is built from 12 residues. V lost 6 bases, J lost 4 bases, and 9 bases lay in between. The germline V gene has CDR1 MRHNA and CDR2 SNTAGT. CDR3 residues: CASSDASYGYTF. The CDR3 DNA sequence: TGTGCCAGCAGCGACGCCTCCTATGGCTACACCTTC.

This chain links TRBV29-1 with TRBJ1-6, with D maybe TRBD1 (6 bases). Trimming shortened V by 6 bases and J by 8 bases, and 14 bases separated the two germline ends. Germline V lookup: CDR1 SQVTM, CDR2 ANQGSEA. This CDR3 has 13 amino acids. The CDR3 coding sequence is TGCAGCGTCAAACAGGGAGGTGATTCACCCCTCCACTTT. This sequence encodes CSVKQGGDSPLHF.

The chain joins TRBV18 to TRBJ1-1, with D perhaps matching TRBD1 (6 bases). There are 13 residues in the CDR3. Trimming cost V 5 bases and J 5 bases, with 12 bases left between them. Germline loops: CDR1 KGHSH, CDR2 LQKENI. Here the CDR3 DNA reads TGTGCCAGCTCATACCCTACAGGGACTGAAGCTTTCTTT. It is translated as CASSYPTGTEAFF.

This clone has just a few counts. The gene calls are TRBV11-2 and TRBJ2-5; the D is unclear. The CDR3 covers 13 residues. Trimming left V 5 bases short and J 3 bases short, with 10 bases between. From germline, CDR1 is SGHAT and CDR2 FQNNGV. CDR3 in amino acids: CASSPAMKETQYF. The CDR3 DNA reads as TGTGCCAGCAGCCCAGCAATGAAAGAGACCCAGTACTTC.

In DNA, the CDR3 is TGTGCCAGCAGCCACGACGTCAGCACCATATATTTT. Amino acids: CASSHDVSTIYF. The chain has TRBV3-1 (or the pseudogene TRBV3-2) and TRBJ1-3; D gene ambiguous. The length of the CDR3 is 12 residues. Germline V gene lookup returns CDR1 LGHDT and CDR2 YNNKEL (reference sequence). V was clipped by 3 bases and J by 9 bases, with 9 bases between them.

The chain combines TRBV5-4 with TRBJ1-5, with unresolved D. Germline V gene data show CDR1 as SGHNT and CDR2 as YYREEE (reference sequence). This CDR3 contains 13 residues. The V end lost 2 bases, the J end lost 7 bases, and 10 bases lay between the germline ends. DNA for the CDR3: TGTGCCAGCAGCTTTGACCGCGCCCAGCCCCAGCATTTT. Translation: CASSFDRAQPQHF.

The CDR3 DNA reads TGTGCCAGCATGGGACTAGCGGGATACAATGAGCAGTTCTTC. This sequence encodes CASMGLAGYNEQFF. The rearrangement links TRBV2 to TRBJ2-1; TRBD2 agrees at 13 bases. CDR1 is SNHLY and CDR2 is FYNNEI in the germline V gene. This CDR3 region has 14 residues. After removal of 7 bases from V and 4 bases from J, the junction contained 1 base not matched to a gene.

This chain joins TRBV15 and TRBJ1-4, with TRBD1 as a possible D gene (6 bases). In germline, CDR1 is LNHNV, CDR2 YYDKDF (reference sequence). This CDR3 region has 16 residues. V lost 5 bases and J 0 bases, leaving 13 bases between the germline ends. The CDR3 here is CATSGDISSTNEKLFF. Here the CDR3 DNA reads TGTGCCACCAGCGGGGACATCAGTTCAACTAATGAAAAACTGTTTTTT.

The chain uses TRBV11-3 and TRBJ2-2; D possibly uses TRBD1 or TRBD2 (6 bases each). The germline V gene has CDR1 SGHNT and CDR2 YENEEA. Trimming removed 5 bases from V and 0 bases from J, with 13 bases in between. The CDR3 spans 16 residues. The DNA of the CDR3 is TGTGCCAGCAGCCCTAGGGGGGCCTCGAACACCGGGGAGCTGTTTTTT. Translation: CASSPRGASNTGELFF.

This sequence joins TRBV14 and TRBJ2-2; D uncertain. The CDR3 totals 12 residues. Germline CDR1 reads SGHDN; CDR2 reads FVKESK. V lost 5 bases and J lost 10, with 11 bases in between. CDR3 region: CASSLGPVELFF. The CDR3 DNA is TGTGCCAGCAGCTTAGGGCCCGTGGAGCTGTTTTTT.

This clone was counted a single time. The CDR3 sequence: CASDLAGADTQYF. CDR3 DNA sequence: TGTGCCAGCGACCTGGCGGGAGCCGATACGCAGTATTTT. This chain connects TRBV6-6 to TRBJ2-3; the match to TRBD2 covers 7 bases. J gave up 6 bases and V 8 bases, and 8 bases lay outside the gene matches. Germline lookup yields CDR1 MNHNY and CDR2 SVGAGI (reference sequence). The CDR3 totals 13 residues.

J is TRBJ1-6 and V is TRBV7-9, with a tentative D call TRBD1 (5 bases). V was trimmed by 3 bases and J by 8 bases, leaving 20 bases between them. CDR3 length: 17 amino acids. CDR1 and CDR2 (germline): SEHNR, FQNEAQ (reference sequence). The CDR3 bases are TGTGCCAGCAGCTTTTTGGGAGGACTCGGGGGAGATTCACCCCTCCACTTT. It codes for CASSFLGGLGGDSPLHF. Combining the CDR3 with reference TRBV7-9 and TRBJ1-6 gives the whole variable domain DTGVSQNPRHKITKRGQNVTFRCDPISEHNRLYWYRQTLGQGPEFLTYFQNEAQLEKSRLLSDRFSAERPKGSFSTLEIQRTEQGDSAMYLCASSFLGGLGGDSPLHFGNGTRLTVT.

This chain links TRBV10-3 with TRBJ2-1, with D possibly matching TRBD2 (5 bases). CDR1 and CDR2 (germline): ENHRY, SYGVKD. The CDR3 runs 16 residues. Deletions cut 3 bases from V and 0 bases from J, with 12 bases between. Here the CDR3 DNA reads TGTGCCATCAGTGATTCTTCCGGGAACTCCTACAATGAGCAGTTCTTC. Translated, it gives CAISDSSGNSYNEQFF.

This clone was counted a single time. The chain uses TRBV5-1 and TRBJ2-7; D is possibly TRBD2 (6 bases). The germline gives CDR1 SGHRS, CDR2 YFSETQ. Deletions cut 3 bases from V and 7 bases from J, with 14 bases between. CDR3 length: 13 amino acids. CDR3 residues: CASSSRDSFEQYF. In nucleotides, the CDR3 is TGCGCCAGCAGCTCCCGGGACTCCTTTGAGCAGTACTTC.

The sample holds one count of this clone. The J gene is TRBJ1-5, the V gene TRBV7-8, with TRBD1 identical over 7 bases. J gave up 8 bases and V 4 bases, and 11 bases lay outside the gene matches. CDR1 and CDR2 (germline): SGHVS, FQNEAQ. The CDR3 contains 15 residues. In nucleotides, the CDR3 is TGTGCCAGCAGCTCGACTAGGACAGGAAGGGAGCCCCAGCATTTT. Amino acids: CASSSTRTGREPQHF.

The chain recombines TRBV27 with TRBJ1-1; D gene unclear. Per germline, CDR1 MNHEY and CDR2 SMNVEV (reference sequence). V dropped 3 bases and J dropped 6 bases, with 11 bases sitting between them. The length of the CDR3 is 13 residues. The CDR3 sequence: CASSLQLDSEAFF. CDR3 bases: TGTGCCAGCAGTTTGCAACTAGACTCTGAAGCTTTCTTT.

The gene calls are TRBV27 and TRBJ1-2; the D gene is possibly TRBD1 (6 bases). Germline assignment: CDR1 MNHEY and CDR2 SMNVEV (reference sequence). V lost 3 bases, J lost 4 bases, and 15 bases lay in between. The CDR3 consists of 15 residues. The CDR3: CASSFTTGPTYGYTF. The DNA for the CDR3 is TGTGCCAGCAGTTTTACGACAGGACCAACCTATGGCTACACCTTC.

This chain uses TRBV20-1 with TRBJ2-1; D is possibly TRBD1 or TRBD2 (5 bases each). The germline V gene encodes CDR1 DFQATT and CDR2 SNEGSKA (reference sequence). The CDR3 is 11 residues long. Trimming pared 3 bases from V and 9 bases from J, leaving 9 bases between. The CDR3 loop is CSASEGLEQFF. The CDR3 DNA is TGCAGTGCTAGTGAGGGGCTTGAGCAGTTCTTC.

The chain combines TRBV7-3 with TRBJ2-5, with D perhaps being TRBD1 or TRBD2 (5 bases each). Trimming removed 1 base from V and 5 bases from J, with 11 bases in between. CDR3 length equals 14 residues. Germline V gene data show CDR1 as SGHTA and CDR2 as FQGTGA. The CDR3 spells CASSLNPGTETQYF. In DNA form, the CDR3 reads TGTGCCAGCAGCTTAAATCCGGGGACGGAGACCCAGTACTTC.

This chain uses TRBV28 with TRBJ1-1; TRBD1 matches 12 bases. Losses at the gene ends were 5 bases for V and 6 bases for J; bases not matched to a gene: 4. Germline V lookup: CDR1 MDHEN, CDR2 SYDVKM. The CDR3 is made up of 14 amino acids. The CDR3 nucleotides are TGTGCCAGCAGTCGTCGGGACAGGGGGCCTGAAGCTTTCTTT. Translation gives CASSRRDRGPEAFF. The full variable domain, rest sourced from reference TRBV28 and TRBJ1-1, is DVKVTQSSRYLVKRTGEKVFLECVQDMDHENMFWYRQDPGLGLRLIYFSYDVKMKEKGDIPEGYSVSREKKERFSLILESASTNQTSMYLCASSRRDRGPEAFFGQGTRLTVV.

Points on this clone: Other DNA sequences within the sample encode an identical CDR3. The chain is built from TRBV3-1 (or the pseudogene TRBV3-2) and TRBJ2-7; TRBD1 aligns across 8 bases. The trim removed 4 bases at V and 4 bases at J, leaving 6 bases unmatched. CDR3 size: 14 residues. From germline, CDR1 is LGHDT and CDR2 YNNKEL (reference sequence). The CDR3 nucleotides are TGTGCCAGCAGCCCCGGACAGGGTGGATACGAGCAGTACTTC. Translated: CASSPGQGGYEQYF.

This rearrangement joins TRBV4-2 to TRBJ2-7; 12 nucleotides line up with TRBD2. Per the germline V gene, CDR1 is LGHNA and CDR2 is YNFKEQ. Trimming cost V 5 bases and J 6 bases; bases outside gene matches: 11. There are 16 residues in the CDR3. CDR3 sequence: CASSGPSGRAESEQYF. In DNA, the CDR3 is TGTGCCAGCAGCGGTCCTAGCGGGAGGGCCGAAAGCGAGCAGTACTTC.

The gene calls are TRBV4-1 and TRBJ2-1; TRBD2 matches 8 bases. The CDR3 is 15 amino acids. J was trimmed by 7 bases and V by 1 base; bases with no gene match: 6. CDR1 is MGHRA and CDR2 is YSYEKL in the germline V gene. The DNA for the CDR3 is TGCGCCAGCAGCCAAGCGGGAGGGCCGGGGAATGAGCAGTTCTTC. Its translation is CASSQAGGPGNEQFF.

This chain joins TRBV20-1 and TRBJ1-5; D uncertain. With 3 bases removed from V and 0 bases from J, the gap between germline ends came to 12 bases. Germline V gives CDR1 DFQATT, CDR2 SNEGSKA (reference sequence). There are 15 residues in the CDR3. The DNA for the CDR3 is TGCAGTGCTAGTGGTGGTTTTTATAGCAATCAGCCCCAGCATTTT. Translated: CSASGGFYSNQPQHF.

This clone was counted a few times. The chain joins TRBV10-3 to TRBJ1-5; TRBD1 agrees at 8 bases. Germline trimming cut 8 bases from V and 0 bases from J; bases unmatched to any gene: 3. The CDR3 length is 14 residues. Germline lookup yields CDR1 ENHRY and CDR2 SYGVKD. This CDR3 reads CAIGTGYSNQPQHF. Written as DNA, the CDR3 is TGTGCCATCGGGACAGGATATAGCAATCAGCCCCAGCATTTT.